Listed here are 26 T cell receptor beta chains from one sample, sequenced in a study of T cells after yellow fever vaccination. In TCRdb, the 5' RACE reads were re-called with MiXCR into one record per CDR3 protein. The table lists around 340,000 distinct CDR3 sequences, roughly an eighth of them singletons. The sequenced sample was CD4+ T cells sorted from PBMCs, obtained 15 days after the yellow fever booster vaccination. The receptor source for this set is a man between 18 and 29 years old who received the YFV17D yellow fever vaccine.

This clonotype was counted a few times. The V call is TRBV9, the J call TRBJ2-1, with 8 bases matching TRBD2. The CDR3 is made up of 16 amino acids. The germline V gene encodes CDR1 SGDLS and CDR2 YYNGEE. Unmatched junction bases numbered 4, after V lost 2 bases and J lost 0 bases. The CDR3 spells CASSVSSGVSYNEQFF. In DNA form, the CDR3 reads TGTGCCAGCAGCGTGAGTAGCGGGGTCTCCTACAATGAGCAGTTCTTC. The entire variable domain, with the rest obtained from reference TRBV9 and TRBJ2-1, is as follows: DSGVTQTPKHLITATGQRVTLRCSPRSGDLSVYWYQQSLDQGLQFLIQYYNGEERAKGNILERFSAQQFPDLHSELNLSSLELGDSALYFCASSVSSGVSYNEQFFGPGTRLTVL.

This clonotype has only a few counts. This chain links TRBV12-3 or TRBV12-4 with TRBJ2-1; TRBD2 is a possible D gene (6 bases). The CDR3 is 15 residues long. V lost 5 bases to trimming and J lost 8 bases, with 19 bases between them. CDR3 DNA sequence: TGTGCCAGCAGTGTGGGTGGAGGGCGGACGGATGAGCAGTTCTTC. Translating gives CASSVGGGRTDEQFF.

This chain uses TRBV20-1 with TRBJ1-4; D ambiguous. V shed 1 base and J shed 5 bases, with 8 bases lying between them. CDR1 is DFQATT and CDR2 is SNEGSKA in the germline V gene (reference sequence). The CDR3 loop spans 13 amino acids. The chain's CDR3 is CSARAPVNEKLFF. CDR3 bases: TGCAGTGCTAGAGCTCCAGTAAATGAAAAACTGTTTTTT.

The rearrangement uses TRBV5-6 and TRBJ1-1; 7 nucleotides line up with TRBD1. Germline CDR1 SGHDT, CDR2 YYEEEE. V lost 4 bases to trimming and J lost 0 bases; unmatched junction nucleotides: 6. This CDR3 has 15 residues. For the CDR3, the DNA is TGTGCCAGCAGCCTTGTCCAGGGGGTGAACACTGAAGCTTTCTTT. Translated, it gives CASSLVQGVNTEAFF. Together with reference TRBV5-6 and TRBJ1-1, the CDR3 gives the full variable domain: DAGVTQSPTHLIKTRGQQVTLRCSPKSGHDTVSWYQQALGQGPQFIFQYYEEEERQRGNFPDRFSGHQFPNYSSELNVNALLLGDSALYLCASSLVQGVNTEAFFGQGTRLTVV.

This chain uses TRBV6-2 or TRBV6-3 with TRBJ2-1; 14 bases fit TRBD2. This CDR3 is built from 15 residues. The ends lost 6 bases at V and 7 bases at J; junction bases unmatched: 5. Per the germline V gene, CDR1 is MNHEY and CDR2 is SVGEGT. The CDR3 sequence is CASRRGLAGVNEQFF. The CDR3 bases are TGTGCCAGCAGAAGGGGACTAGCGGGGGTGAATGAGCAGTTCTTC.

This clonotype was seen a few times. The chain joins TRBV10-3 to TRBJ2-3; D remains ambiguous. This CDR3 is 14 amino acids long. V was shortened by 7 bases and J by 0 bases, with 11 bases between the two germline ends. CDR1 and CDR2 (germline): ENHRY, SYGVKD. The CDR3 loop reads CAITPGSSTDTQYF. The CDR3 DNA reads TGTGCCATCACCCCTGGTAGTAGCACAGATACGCAGTATTTT.

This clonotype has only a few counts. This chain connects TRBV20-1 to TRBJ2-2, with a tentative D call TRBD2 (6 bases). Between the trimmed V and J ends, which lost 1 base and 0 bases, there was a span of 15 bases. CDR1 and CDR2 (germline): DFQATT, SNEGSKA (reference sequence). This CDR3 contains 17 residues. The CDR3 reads CSARALEGTPNTGELFF. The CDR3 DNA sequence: TGCAGTGCTAGAGCTTTGGAGGGGACTCCGAACACCGGGGAGCTGTTTTTT.

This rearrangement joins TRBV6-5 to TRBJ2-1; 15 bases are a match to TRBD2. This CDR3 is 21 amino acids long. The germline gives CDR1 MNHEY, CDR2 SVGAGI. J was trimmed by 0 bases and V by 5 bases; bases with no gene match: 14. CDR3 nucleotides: TGTGCCAGCAGTCGCTTAGGAACCGGGACTAGCGGGGGGTACTCCTACAATGAGCAGTTCTTC. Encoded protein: CASSRLGTGTSGGYSYNEQFF.

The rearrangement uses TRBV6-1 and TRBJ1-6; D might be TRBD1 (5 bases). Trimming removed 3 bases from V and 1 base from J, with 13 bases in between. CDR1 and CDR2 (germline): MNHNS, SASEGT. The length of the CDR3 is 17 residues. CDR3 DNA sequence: TGTGCCAGCAGTGACTATCAGGGATTATCCTATAATTCACCCCTCCACTTT. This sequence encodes CASSDYQGLSYNSPLHF.

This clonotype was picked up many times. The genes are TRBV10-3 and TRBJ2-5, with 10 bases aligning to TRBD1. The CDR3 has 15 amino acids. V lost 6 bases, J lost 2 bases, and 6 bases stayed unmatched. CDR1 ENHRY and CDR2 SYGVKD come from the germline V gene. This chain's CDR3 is CAISRPGQGQETQYF. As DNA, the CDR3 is TGTGCCATCAGCCGGCCGGGACAGGGGCAAGAGACCCAGTACTTC.

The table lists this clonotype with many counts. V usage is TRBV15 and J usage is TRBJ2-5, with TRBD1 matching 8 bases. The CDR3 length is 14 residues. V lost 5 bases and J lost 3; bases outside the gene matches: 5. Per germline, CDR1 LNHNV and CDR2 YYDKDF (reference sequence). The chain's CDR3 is CATSFGQGKETQYF. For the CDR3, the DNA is TGTGCCACCAGCTTCGGACAGGGAAAAGAGACCCAGTACTTC.

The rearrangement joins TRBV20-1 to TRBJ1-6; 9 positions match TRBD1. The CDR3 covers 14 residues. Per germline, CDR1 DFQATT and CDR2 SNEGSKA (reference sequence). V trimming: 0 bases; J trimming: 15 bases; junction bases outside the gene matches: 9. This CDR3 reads CSARDDRTGDYLHF. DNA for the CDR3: TGCAGTGCTAGAGATGATCGGACAGGGGATTACCTCCACTTT.

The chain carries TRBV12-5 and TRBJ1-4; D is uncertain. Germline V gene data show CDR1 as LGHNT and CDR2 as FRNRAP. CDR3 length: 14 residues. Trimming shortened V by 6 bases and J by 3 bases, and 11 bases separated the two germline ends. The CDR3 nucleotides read TGTGCTAGTGGATTAGGACGGCCTAATGAAAAACTGTTTTTT. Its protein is CASGLGRPNEKLFF.

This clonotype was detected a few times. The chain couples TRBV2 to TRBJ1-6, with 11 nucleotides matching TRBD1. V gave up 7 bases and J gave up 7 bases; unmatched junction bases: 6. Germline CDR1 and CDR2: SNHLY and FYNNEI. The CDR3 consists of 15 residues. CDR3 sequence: CASTWTGGENSPLHF. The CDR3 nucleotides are TGTGCCAGCACTTGGACAGGGGGCGAAAATTCACCCCTCCACTTT.

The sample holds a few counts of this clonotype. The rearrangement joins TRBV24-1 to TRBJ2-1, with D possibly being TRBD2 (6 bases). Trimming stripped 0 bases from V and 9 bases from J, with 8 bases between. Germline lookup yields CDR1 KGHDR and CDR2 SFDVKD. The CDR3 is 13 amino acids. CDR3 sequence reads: CATSDLLEGEQFF. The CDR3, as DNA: TGTGCCACCAGTGATTTGTTGGAGGGTGAGCAGTTCTTC.

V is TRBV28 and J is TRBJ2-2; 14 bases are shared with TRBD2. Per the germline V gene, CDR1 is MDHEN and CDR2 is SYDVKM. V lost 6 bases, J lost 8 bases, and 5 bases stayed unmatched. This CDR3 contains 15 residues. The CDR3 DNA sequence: TGTGCCAGCAGGACTAGCGGGGGGGCCCCTGGGGAGCTGTTTTTT. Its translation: CASRTSGGAPGELFF.

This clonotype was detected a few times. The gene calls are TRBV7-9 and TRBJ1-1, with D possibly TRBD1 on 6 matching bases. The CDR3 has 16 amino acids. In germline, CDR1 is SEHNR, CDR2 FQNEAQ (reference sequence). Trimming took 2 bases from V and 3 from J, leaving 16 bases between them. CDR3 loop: CASSLTPGEGDTEAFF. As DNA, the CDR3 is TGTGCCAGCAGCTTAACCCCCGGTGAGGGGGACACTGAAGCTTTCTTT.

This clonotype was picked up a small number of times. The CDR3 reads CASSPHLLAGGPGELFF. The CDR3 coding sequence is TGTGCCAGCAGCCCCCACCTACTGGCGGGGGGGCCGGGGGAGCTGTTTTTT. The genes are TRBV7-3 and TRBJ2-2, with 9 bases lining up with TRBD2. Trimming took 5 bases from V and 8 from J; bases not matched to a gene: 15. The germline V gene encodes CDR1 SGHTA and CDR2 FQGTGA. The CDR3 spans 17 residues.

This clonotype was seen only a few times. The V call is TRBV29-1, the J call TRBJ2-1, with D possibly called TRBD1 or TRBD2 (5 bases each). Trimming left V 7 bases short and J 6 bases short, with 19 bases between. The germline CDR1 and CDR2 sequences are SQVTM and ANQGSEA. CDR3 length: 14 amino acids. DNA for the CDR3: TGCAGCGCCCAGACCGGGACGGTCCTCAATGAGCAGTTCTTC. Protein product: CSAQTGTVLNEQFF.

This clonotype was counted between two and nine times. The CDR3 region is CASSEYTGVVGEQFF. In DNA, the CDR3 is TGTGCCAGCAGTGAGTACACAGGGGTGGTGGGTGAGCAGTTCTTC. The chain couples TRBV6-1 to TRBJ2-1; 7 bases fit TRBD1. Germline assignment: CDR1 MNHNS and CDR2 SASEGT. J gave up 9 bases and V 3 bases, and 11 bases lay outside the gene matches. CDR3 length: 15 amino acids.

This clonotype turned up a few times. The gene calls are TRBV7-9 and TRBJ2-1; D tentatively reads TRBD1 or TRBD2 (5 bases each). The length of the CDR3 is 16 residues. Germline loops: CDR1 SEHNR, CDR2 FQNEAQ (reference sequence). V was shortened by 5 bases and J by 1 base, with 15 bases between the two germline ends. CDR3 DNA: TGTGCCAGCAGCGGGTCCGGGACCTTTTCCTACAATGAGCAGTTCTTC. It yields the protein CASSGSGTFSYNEQFF.

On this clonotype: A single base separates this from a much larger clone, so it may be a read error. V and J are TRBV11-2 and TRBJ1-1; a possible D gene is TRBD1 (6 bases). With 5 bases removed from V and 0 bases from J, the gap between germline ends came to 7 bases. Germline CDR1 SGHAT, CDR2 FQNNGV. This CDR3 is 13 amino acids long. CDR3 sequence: CASSGQLNTEAFF. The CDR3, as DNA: TGTGCCAGCAGCGGACAGCTGAACACTGAAGCTTTCTTT. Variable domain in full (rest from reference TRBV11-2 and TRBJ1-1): EAGVAQSPRYKIIEKRQSVAFWCNPISGHATLYWYQQILGQGPKLLIQFQNNGVVDDSQLPKDRFSAERLKGVDSTLKIQPAKLEDSAVYLCASSGQLNTEAFFGQGTRLTVV.

CDR3 in DNA: TGTGCCAGCAGTGAGACGCCGGGGACCGCATACTTC. Translation: CASSETPGTAYF. The chain couples TRBV2 to TRBJ2-5; the D call may be TRBD1 or TRBD2 (5 bases each). V was pared by 3 bases and J by 14 bases, with 16 bases between. Germline CDR1 is SNHLY and CDR2 is FYNNEI. CDR3 length: 12 amino acids. The complete variable domain, with remaining parts taken from reference TRBV2 and TRBJ2-5, reads EPEVTQTPSHQVTQMGQEVILRCVPISNHLYFYWYRQILGQKVEFLVSFYNNEISEKSEIFDDQFSVERPDGSNFTLKIRSTKLEDSAMYFCASSETPGTAYFGPGTRLLVL.

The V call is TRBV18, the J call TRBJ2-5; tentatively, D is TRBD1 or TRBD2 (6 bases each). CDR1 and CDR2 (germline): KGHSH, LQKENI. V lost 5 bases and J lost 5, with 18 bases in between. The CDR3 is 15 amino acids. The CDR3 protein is CASSSRPGAGETQYF. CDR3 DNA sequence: TGTGCCAGCTCATCTCGTCCGGGGGCCGGGGAGACCCAGTACTTC.

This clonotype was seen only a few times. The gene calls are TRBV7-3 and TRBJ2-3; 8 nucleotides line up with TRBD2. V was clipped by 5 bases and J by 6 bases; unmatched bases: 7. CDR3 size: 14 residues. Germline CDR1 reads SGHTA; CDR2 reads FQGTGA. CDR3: CASSTGLGSDTQYF. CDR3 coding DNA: TGTGCCAGCAGCACGGGACTAGGCAGCGATACGCAGTATTTT.

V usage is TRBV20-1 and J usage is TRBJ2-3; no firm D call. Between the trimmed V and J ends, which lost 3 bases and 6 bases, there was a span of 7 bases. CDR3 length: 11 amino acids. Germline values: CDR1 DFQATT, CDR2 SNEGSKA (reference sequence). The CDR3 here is CSASLMDTQYF. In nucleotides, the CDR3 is TGCAGTGCTAGCTTGATGGATACGCAGTATTTT.